Presented here are 10 T cell receptor beta chains from one specimen sequenced in a study of control samples from healthy donors and cancer patients (TCRdb year 2020). Preparation of the library involved the immunoSEQ multiplex PCR assay. Sourced from immuneACCESS, this table was stored by TCRdb with only in-frame sequences that have V and J called. A share of the clones is absent; for the studies checked, an unresolved V gene accounts for under half, and the remainder has no known explanation. The sample table lists approximately 140,000 clones, about 90% of them with a count of one. Clones ranked in the top ten supply more than 6.5% of the sample. The material sequenced was blood. The receptors originated from a man aged 18 to 30 in good health.

The V gene is TRBV5-5, the J gene TRBJ2-7; 8 bases match TRBD1. V was clipped by 4 bases and J by 2 bases; unmatched bases: 5. There are 14 residues in the CDR3. Germline CDR1 and CDR2: SGHKS and YYEKEE (reference sequence). CDR3 in DNA: TGTGCCAGCAGCGTGGGACAGGAGCCCTACGAGCAGTACTTC. This sequence encodes CASSVGQEPYEQYF.

This clone was observed once. The chain combines TRBV11-3 with TRBJ1-1; D gene ambiguous. Trimming removed 1 base from V and 4 bases from J, with 7 bases in between. CDR1 and CDR2 (germline): SGHNT, YENEEA. The CDR3 runs to 13 residues. As DNA, the CDR3 is TGTGCCAGCAGCTTAGTTTATGGCACTGAAGCTTTCTTT. Amino acids: CASSLVYGTEAFF.

The chain uses TRBV24-1 and TRBJ2-5; D unresolved. The CDR3 loop spans 15 amino acids. V shed 0 bases and J shed 0 bases, with 7 bases lying between them. Germline loops: CDR1 KGHDR, CDR2 SFDVKD. In nucleotides, the CDR3 is TGTGCCACCAGTGATTTGTCGCAGGACCAAGAGACCCAGTACTTC. This codes for CATSDLSQDQETQYF.

This clone has just a few counts. The chain is built from TRBV19 and TRBJ1-1, with D possibly TRBD1 on 5 matching bases. Deletions cut 5 bases from V and 7 bases from J, with 8 bases between. The CDR3 spans 11 residues. Germline values: CDR1 LNHDA, CDR2 SQIVND (reference sequence). The CDR3 here is CASSWGREAFF. In DNA form, the CDR3 reads TGTGCCAGTAGTTGGGGACGTGAAGCTTTCTTT.

The V and J genes are TRBV7-7 and TRBJ2-2; no clear D gene. V lost 4 bases and J lost 4, with 16 bases in between. The CDR3 covers 16 residues. Germline V lookup: CDR1 SSHAT, CDR2 FNYEAQ (reference sequence). The CDR3 region is CASSYTSDASTGELFF. The CDR3, as DNA: TGTGCCAGCAGCTACACCTCAGACGCGTCCACCGGGGAGCTGTTTTTT.

The chain uses TRBV4-3 and TRBJ2-5; D perhaps matches TRBD1 (6 bases). V was pared by 2 bases and J by 6 bases, with 16 bases between. Germline V gene sequence: CDR1 LGHNA, CDR2 YSLEER. This CDR3 is built from 15 residues. CDR3 region: CASSQQKGRGQTQYF. CDR3 nucleotide sequence: TGCGCCAGCAGCCAACAAAAGGGCAGGGGTCAGACCCAGTACTTC.

This chain links TRBV7-9 with TRBJ1-2; 7 positions match TRBD1. The CDR3 has 13 residues. With 5 bases clipped from V and 2 bases from J, the junction kept 2 bases outside the gene matches. CDR1 SEHNR and CDR2 FQNEAQ come from the germline V gene (reference sequence). The CDR3 here is CASSPGQNYGYTF. The CDR3 region has the DNA TGTGCCAGCAGCCCGGGACAGAACTATGGCTACACCTTC.

The chain combines TRBV25-1 with TRBJ2-1; perhaps TRBD2 as D (6 bases). The CDR3 runs to 16 residues. Germline V gives CDR1 MGHDK, CDR2 SYGVNS. V shed 0 bases and J shed 0 bases, with 9 bases lying between them. The CDR3: CASSEYYGSSYNEQFF. CDR3 coding DNA: TGTGCCAGCAGTGAATACTACGGGAGCTCCTACAATGAGCAGTTCTTC.

The V gene is TRBV5-1, the J gene TRBJ1-1; 8 bases line up with TRBD1. Germline V lookup: CDR1 SGHRS, CDR2 YFSETQ. V shed 4 bases and J 2 bases; nucleotides not matched to a gene: 4. The CDR3 is made up of 14 amino acids. The CDR3 here is CASSTDRGNTEAFF. The CDR3 region has the DNA TGCGCCAGCAGCACAGACAGGGGAAACACTGAAGCTTTCTTT.

The CDR3 nucleotides read TGTGCTAGTGGCTCAGCTGGGACAGTCTATGGCTACACCTTC. It yields the protein CASGSAGTVYGYTF. This chain connects TRBV12-5 to TRBJ1-2, with TRBD1 matching 7 bases. The germline gives CDR1 LGHNT, CDR2 FRNRAP. The CDR3 has 14 residues. V gave up 6 bases and J gave up 4 bases; unmatched junction bases: 8.